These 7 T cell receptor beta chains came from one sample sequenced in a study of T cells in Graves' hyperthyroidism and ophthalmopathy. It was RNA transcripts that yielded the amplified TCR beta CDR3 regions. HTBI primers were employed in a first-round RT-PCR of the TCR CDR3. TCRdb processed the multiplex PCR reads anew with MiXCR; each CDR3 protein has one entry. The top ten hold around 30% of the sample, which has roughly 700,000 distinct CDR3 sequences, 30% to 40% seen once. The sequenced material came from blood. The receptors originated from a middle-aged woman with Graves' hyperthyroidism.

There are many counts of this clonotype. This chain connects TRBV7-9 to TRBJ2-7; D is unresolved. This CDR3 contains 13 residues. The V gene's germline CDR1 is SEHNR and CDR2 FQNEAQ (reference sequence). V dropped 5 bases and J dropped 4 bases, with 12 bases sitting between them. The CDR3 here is CASSATVSYEQYF. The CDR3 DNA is TGTGCCAGCAGCGCTACGGTTTCATACGAGCAGTACTTC.

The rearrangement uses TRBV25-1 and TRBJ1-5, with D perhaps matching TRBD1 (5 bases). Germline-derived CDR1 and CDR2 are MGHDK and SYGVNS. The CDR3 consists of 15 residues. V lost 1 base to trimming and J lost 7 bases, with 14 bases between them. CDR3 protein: CASSESGVGLQPQHF. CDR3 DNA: TGTGCCAGCAGTGAATCGGGGGTAGGGTTGCAGCCCCAGCATTTT.

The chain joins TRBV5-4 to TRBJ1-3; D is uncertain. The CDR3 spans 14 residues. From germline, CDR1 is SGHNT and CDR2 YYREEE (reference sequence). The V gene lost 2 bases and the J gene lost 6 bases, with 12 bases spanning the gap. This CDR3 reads CASSLGSSANTIYF. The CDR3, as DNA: TGTGCCAGCAGCTTAGGTAGTTCAGCAAACACCATATATTTT.

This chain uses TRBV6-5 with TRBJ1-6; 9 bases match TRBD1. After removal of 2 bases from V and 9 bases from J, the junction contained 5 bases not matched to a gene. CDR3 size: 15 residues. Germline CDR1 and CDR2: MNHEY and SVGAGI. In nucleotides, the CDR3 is TGTGCCAGCAGTTACGGGACAGGGATCGCTTCACCCCTCCACTTT. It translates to CASSYGTGIASPLHF.

CDR3 loop: CASLGGSNQPQHF. The DNA of the CDR3 is TGTGCCAGCTTGGGGGGGAGCAATCAGCCCCAGCATTTT. J is TRBJ1-5 and V is TRBV7-2, with D tentatively TRBD1 (5 bases). In germline, CDR1 is SGHTA, CDR2 FQGNSA. V was clipped by 8 bases and J by 1 base, with 9 bases between them. The CDR3 loop spans 13 amino acids.

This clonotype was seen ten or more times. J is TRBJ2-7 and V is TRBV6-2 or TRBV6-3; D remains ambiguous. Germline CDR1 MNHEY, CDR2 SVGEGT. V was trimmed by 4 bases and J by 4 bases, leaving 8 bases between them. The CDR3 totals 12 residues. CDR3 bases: TGTGCCAGCAGTTCGTCAATTTACGAGCAGTACTTC. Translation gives CASSSSIYEQYF.

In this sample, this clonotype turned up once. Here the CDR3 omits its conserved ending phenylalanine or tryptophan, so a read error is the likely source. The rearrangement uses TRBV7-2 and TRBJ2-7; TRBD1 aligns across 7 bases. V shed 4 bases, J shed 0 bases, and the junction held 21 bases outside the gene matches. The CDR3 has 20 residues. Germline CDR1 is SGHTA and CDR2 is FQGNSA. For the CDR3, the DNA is TGTGCCAGCAGCTCCGCCCGATTGACCATCAGGACAGGACTCTCCTACGAGCAGTACTCC. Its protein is CASSSARLTIRTGLSYEQYS.